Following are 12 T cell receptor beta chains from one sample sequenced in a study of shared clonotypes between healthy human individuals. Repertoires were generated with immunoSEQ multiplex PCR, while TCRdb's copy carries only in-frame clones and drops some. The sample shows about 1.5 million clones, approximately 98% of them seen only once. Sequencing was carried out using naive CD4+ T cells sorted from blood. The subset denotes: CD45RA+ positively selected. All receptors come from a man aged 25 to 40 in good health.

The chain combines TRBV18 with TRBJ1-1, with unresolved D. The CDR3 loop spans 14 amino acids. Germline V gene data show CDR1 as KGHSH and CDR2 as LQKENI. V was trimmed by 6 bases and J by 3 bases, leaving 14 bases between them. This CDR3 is CASSPTIEDTEAFF. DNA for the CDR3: TGTGCCAGCTCGCCGACAATAGAGGACACTGAAGCTTTCTTT. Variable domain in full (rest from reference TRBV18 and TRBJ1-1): NAGVMQNPRHLVRRRGQEARLRCSPMKGHSHVYWYRQLPEEGLKFMVYLQKENIIDESGMPKERFSAEFPKEGPSILRIQQVVRGDSAAYFCASSPTIEDTEAFFGQGTRLTVV.

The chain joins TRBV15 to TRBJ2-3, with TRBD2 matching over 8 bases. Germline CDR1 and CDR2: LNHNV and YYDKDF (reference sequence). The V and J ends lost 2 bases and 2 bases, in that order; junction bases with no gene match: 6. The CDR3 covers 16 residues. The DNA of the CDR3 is TGTGCCACCAGCAGAACGGGACTAGATTTCACAGATACGCAGTATTTT. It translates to CATSRTGLDFTDTQYF.

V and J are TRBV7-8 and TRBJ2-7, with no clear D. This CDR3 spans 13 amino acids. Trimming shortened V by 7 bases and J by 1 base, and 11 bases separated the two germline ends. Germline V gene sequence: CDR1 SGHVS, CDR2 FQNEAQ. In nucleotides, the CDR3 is TGTGCCAGCACCTCAGATCTGTCCTACGAGCAGTACTTC. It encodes CASTSDLSYEQYF. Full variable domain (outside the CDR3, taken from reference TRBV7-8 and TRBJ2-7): GAGVSQSPRYKVAKRGQDVALRCDPISGHVSLFWYQQALGQGPEFLTYFQNEAQLDKSGLPSDRFFAERPEGSVSTLKIQRTQQEDSAVYLCASTSDLSYEQYFGPGTRLTVT.

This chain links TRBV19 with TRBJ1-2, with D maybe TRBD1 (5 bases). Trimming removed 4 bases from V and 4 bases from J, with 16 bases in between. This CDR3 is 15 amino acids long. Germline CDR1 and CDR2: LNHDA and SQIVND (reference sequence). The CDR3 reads CASSRVGDGGYGYTF. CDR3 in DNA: TGTGCCAGTAGTAGGGTGGGGGACGGTGGCTATGGCTACACCTTC.

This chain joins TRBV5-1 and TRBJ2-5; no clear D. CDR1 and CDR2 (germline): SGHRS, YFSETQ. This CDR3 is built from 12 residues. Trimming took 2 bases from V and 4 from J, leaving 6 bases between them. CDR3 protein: CASSFGSETQYF. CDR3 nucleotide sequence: TGCGCCAGCAGCTTCGGGTCAGAGACCCAGTACTTC.

CDR3 in DNA: TGTGCCAGCAGCATAAGGCCGGGACTAGCGGGAACCTACAATGAGCAGTTCTTC. This sequence encodes CASSIRPGLAGTYNEQFF. The chain has TRBV7-3 and TRBJ2-1, with 13 nucleotides matching TRBD2. CDR1 is SGHTA, CDR2 FQGTGA, per germline. V lost 5 bases, J lost 2 bases, and 9 bases stayed unmatched. The length of the CDR3 is 18 residues. The variable domain in full, completed from reference TRBV7-3 and TRBJ2-1, reads GAGVSQTPSNKVTEKGKYVELRCDPISGHTALYWYRQSLGQGPEFLIYFQGTGAADDSGLPNDRFFAVRPEGSVSTLKIQRTERGDSAVYLCASSIRPGLAGTYNEQFFGPGTRLTVL.

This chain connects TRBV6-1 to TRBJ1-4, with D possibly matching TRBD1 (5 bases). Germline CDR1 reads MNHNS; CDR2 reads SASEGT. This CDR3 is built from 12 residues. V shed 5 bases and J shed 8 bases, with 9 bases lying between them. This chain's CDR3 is CASSSWGEKLFF. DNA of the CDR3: TGTGCCAGCAGTTCGTGGGGCGAAAAACTGTTTTTT.

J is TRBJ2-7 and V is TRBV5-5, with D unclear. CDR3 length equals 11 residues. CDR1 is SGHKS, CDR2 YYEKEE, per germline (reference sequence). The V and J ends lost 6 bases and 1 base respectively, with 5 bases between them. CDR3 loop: CASILSYEQYF. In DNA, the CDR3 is TGTGCCAGCATCCTTTCCTACGAGCAGTACTTC. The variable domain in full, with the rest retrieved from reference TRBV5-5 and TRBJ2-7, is DAGVTQSPTHLIKTRGQQVTLRCSPISGHKSVSWYQQVLGQGPQFIFQYYEKEERGRGNFPDRFSARQFPNYSSELNVNALLLGDSALYLCASILSYEQYFGPGTRLTVT.

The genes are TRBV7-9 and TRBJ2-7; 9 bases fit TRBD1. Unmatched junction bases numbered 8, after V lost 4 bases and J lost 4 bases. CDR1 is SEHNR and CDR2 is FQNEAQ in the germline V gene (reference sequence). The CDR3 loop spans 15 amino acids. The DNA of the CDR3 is TGTGCCAGCAGCTGGATTGGGACAGGGACGTACGAGCAGTACTTC. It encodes CASSWIGTGTYEQYF.

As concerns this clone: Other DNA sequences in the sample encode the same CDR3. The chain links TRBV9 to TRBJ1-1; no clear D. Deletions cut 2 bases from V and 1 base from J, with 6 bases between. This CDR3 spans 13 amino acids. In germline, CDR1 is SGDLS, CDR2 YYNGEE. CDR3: CASSVTTNTEAFF. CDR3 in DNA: TGTGCCAGCAGCGTCACAACGAACACTGAAGCTTTCTTT.

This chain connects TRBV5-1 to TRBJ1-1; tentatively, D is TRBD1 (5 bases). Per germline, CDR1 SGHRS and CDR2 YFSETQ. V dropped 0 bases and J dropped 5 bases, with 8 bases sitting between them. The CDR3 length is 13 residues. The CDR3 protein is CASSLDAGTEAFF. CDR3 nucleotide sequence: TGCGCCAGCAGCTTGGATGCAGGGACTGAAGCTTTCTTT. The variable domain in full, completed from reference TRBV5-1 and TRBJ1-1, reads KAGVTQTPRYLIKTRGQQVTLSCSPISGHRSVSWYQQTPGQGLQFLFEYFSETQRNKGNFPGRFSGRQFSNSRSEMNVSTLELGDSALYLCASSLDAGTEAFFGQGTRLTVV.

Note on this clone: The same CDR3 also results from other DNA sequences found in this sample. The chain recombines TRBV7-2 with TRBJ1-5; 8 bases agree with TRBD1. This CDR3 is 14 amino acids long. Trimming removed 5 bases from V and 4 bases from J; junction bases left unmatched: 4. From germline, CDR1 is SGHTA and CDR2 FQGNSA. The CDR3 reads CASSADRGNQPQHF. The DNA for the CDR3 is TGTGCCAGCAGCGCAGACAGGGGAAATCAGCCCCAGCATTTT.